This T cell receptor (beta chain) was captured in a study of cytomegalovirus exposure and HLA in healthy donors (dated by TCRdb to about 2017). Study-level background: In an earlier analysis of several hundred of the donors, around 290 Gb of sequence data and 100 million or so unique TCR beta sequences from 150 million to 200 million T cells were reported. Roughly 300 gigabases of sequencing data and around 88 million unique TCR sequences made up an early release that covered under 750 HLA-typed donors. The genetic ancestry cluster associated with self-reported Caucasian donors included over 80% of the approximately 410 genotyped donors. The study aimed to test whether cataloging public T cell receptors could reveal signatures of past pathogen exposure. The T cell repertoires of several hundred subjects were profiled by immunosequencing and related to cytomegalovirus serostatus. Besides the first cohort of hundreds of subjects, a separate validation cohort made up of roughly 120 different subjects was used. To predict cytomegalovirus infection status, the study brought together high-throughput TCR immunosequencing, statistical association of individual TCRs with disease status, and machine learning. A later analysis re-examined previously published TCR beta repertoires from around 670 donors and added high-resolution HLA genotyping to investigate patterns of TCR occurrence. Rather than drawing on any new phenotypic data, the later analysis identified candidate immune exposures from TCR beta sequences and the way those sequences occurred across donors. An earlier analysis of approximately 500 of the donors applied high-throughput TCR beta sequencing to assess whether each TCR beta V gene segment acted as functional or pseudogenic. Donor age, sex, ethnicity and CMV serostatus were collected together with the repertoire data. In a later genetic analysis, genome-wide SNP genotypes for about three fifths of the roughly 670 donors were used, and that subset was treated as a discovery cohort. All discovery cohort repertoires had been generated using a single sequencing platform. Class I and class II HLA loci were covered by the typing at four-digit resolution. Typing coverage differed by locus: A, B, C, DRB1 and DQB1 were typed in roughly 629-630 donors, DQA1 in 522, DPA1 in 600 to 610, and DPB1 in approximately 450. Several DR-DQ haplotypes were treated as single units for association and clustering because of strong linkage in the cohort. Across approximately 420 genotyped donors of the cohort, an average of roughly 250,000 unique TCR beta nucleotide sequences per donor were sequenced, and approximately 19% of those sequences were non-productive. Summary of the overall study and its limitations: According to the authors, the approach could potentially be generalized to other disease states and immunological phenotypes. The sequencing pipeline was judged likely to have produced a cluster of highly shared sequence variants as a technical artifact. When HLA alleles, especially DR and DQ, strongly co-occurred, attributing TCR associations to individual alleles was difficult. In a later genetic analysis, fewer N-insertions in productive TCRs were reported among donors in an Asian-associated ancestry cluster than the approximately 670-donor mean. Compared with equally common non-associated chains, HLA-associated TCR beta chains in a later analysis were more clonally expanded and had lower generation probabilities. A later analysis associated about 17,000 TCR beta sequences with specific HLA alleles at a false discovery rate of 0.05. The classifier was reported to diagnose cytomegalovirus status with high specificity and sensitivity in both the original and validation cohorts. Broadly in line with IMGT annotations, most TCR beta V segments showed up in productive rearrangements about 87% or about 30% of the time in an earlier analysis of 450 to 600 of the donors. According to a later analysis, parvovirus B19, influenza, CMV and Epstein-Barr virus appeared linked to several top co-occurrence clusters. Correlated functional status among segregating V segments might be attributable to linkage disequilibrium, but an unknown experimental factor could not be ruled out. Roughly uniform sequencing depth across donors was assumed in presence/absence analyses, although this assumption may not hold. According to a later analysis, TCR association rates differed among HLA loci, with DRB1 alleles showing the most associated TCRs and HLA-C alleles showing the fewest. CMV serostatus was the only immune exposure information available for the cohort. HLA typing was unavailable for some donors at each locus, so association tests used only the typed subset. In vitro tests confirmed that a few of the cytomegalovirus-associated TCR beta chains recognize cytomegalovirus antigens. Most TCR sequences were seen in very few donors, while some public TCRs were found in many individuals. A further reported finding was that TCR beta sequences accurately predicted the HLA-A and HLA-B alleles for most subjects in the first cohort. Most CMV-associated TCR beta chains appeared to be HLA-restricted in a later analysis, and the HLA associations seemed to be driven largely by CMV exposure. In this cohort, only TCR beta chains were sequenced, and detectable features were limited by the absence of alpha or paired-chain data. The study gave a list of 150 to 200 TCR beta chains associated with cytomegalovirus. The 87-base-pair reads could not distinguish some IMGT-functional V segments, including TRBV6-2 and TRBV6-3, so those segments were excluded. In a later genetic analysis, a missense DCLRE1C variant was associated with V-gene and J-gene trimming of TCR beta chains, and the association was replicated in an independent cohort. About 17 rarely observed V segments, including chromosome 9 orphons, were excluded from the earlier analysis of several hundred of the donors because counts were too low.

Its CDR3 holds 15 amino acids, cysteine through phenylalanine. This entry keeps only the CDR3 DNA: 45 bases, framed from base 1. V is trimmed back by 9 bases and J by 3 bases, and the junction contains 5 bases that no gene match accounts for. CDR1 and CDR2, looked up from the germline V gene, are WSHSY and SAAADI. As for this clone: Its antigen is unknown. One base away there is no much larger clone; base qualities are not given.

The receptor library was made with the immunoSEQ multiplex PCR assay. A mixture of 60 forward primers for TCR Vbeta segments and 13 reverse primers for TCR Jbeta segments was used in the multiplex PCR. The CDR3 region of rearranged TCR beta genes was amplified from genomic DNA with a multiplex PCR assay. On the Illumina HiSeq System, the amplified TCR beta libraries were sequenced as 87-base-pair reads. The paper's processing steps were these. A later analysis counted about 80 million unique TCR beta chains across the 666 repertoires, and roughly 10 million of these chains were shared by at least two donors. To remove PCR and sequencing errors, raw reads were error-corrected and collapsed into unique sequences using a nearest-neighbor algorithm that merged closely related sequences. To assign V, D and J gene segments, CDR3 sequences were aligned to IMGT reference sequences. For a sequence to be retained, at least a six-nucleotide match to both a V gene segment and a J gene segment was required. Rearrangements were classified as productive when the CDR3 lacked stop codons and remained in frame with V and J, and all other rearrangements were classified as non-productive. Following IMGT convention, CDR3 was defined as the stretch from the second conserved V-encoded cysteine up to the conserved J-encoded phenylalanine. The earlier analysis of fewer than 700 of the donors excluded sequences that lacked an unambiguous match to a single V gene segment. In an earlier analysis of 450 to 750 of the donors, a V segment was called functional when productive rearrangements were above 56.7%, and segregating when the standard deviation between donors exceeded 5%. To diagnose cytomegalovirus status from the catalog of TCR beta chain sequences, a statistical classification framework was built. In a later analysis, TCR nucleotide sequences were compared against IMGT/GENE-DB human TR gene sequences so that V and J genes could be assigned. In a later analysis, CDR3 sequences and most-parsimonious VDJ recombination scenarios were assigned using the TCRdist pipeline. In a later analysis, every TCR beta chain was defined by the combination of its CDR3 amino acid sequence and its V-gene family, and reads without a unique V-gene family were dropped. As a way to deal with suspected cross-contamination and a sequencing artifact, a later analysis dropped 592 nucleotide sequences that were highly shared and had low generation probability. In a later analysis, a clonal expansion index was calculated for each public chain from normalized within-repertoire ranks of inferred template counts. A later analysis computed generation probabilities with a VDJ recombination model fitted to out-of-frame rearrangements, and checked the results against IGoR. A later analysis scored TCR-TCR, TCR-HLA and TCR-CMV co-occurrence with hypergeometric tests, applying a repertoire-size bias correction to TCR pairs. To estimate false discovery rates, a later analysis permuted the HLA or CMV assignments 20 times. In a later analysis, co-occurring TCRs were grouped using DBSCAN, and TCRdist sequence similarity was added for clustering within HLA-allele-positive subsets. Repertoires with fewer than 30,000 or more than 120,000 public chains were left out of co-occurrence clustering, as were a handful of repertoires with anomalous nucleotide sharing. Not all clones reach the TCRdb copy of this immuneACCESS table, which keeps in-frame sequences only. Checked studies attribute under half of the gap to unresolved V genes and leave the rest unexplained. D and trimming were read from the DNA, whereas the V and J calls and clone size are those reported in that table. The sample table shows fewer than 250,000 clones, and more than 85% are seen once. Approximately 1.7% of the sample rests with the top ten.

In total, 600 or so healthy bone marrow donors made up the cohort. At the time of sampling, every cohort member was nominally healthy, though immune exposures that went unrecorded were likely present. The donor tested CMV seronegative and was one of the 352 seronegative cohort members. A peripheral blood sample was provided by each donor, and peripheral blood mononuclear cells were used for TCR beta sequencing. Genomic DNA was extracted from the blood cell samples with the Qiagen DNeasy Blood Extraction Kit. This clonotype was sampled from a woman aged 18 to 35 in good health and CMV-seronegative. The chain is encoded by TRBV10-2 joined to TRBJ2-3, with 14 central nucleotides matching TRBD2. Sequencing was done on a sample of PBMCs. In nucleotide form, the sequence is TGCGCCAGTACGACTAGCGGGGGGGCAACAGATACGCAGTATTTT. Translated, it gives CASTTSGGATDTQYF.